This TCR beta chain comes out of a study of siplizumab effects on memory and regulatory T cells (dated by TCRdb to between 2018 and 2020). At the level of the whole study: The study examined how the anti-CD2 antibody siplizumab affects alloreactive T-cell subsets in allogeneic mixed lymphocyte reactions built from human PBMCs.

Sorted unstimulated T cells, along with proliferating T cells recovered from mixed lymphocyte reactions, underwent TCRbeta CDR3 sequencing. Fresh whole blood from fewer than 11 HLA-typed healthy donors was used to isolate PBMCs. To map where alloreactive clones came from, unstimulated CD4+ non-regulatory T cells were FACS-sorted. V loses 5 bases, J loses 4 bases, and the germline ends lie 12 bases apart. Counted from cysteine to phenylalanine, this CDR3 has 13 amino acids. Of the read, only the CDR3 DNA is kept; its 39 bases are in frame from base 1. The CDR1 and CDR2 encoded by the germline V gene are SGHRS and YFSETQ. On the study overall, not on this receptor specifically: In reactions with siplizumab, an average of approximately 70% of mappable alloreactive CD4+ clones were Treg-derived, compared with roughly 30% in control reactions. Compared with memory T cells, unstimulated naive T cells appeared more diverse, and naive cells seemed to make a substantial contribution to the alloresponse. No functional confirmation was obtained for the suppressive function of proliferating Tregs from siplizumab cultures. The cumulative frequency of alloreactive sequences that could be traced back to unstimulated CD4+ memory T cells was significantly reduced by siplizumab. About 75-96% of proliferating CD4+ or CD8+ clones could not be given a naive or memory phenotype. Because sequences below about 10^-5 frequency were poorly captured, only a minor fraction of alloreactive clones could be mapped to unstimulated subsets.

As concerns this clone: Its recognized antigen is unknown. No base quality values were provided; no much bigger clone lies one nucleotide off.

Libraries were made using the immunoSEQ multiplex PCR assay. Each sample had roughly 90,000 TCR templates assayed by the deep sequencing platform. Genomic DNA extracted from sorted T cells was used for TCRbeta CDR3 sequencing. Per the original workflow: The R programming language was used for clonal analysis of TCRbeta CDR3 data. Unstimulated samples were compared with post-reaction CFSE-low samples to define alloreactive CD4+ and CD8+ clones. By matching sequences to the repertoires of sorted unstimulated Treg and non-Treg cells, each alloreactive CD4+ clone was assigned a regulatory or non-regulatory origin. TCRdb stores this immuneACCESS table with in-frame sequences only. Part of the clones is absent; in the studies checked, under half of the shortfall reflects unresolved V genes, and no reason is known for the rest. That table supplies the V and J calls and clone size; D and trimming were determined from the DNA. The sample table holds some 96,000 clones, of which roughly 93% were seen once. The leading ten clones occupy over 1% of the sample.

The receptor was isolated from a human donor in good health. The chain links TRBV5-1 with TRBJ1-1; the D gene cannot be resolved reliably. Source material: non-Treg CD4+ T cells sorted from blood. In the paper's terms, the cell subset or site label means: FACS-sorted unstimulated CD4+ non-regulatory T cells. The DNA reads as follows: TGCGCCAGCAGGGGGAAAGGAGTCACTGAAGCTTTCTTT. Protein translation: CASRGKGVTEAFF. Full variable domain (CDR3 extended with the reference TRBV5-1 and TRBJ1-1 proteins): KAGVTQTPRYLIKTRGQQVTLSCSPISGHRSVSWYQQTPGQGLQFLFEYFSETQRNKGNFPGRFSGRQFSNSRSEMNVSTLELGDSALYLCASRGKGVTEAFFGQGTRLTVV.